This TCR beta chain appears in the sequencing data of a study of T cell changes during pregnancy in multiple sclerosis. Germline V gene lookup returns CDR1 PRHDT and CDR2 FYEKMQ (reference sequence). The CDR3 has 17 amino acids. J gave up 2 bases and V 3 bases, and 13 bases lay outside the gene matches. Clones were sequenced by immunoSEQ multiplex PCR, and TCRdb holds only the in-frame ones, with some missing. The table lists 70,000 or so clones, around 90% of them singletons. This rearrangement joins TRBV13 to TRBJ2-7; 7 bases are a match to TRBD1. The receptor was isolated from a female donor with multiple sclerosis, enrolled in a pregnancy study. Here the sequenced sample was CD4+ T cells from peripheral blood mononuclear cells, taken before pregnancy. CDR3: CASSFFGKSDRAYEQYF. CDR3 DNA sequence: TGTGCCAGCAGCTTTTTTGGGAAAAGCGACAGGGCCTACGAGCAGTACTTC.